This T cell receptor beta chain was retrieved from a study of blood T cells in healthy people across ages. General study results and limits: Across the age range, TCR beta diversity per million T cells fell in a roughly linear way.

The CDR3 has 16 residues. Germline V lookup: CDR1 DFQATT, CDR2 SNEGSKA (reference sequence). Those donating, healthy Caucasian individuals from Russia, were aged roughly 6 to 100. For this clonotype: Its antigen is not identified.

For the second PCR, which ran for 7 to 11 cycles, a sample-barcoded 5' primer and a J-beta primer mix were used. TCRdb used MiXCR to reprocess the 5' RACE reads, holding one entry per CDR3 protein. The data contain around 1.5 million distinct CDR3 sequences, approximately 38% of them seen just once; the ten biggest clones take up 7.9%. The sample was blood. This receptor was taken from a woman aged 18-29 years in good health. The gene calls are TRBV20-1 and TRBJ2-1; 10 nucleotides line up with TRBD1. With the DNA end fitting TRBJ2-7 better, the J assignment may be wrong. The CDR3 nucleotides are TGCAGTGCTAGAGAGAGACAGGGGGCAAGGTACAATGAGCAGTACTTC. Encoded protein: CSARERQGARYNEQYF.